A selection of T cell receptor beta chains follows, all from one sample in a study of blood T cell repertoires in COVID-19. TCRdb's copy holds only in-frame clones and misses some; the assay was immunoSEQ multiplex PCR. This sample has 45,000 to 50,000 clones, with 85% to 90% found just once. Input material: peripheral blood. These TCRs come from an elderly woman with COVID-19, enrolled during active disease. Both conserved end residues are part of each CDR3. The D gene is left open where the match is weak. Size values are once, few and many counts, or a class for expanded clones, and some rows have none.

len	v_gene	j_gene	abundance	d_gene	CDR3nt	CDR3aa
14	TRBV28	TRBJ1-3	.	TRBD1	TGTGCCAGCAGTTTATCAGGGGGCGAAAACACCATATATTTT	CASSLSGGENTIYF
16	TRBV9	TRBJ2-2	.	.	TGTGCCAGCAGCGTAGTGGGGCGGGGAGCTGCCGGGGAGCTGTTTTTT	CASSVVGRGAAGELFF
15	TRBV5-1	TRBJ2-1	once	TRBD1	TGCGCCAGCAGCTCCGGGACAGGCTCCTACAATGAGCAGTTCTTC	CASSSGTGSYNEQFF
12	TRBV10-2	TRBJ2-5	.	TRBD1	TGCGCCAGCAAGGGACAGCAAGAGACCCAGTACTTC	CASKGQQETQYF
15	TRBV7-2	TRBJ1-5	.	TRBD1	TGTGCCAGCAGCTTACAGGGGGATAGCAATCAGCCCCAGCATTTT	CASSLQGDSNQPQHF
14	TRBV18	TRBJ1-4	.	.	TGTGCCAGCTCACCCGGCAGGGCCAATGAAAAACTGTTTTTT	CASSPGRANEKLFF
15	TRBV5-1	TRBJ2-5	few	.	TGCGCCAGCAGCTCAGAGACAGACGTCGGAGAGACCCAGTACTTC	CASSSETDVGETQYF
12	TRBV28	TRBJ1-2	.	TRBD1	TGTGCCACCGGACAGGGGGCGAAGGGCTACACCTTC	CATGQGAKGYTF
15	TRBV11-2	TRBJ2-2	.	.	TGTGCCAGCAGCTTCGAGCGGACGAACACCGGGGAGCTGTTTTTT	CASSFERTNTGELFF
14	TRBV11-2	TRBJ1-1	.	.	TGTGCCAGCTCAAACCACCGGGTCAACACTGAAGCTTTCTTT	CASSNHRVNTEAFF
15	TRBV7-2	TRBJ2-7	.	TRBD2	TGTGCCAGCAGTCCCACTAGCGGGAACTCCTACGAGCAGTACTTC	CASSPTSGNSYEQYF
13	TRBV4-2	TRBJ2-2	.	.	TGTGCCAGCAGCCAATTTAGGACCGGGGAGCTATTTTTT	CASSQFRTGELFF
16	TRBV3-1/TRBV3-2	TRBJ2-3	.	.	TGTGCCAGCACCCCCAATACCGGGACTAGCACAGATACGCAGTATTTT	CASTPNTGTSTDTQYF
14	TRBV6-5	TRBJ2-7	.	TRBD1	TGTGCCGGATCACCCAGACAGGGCGGCTACGAGCAGTACTTC	CAGSPRQGGYEQYF
11	TRBV20-1	TRBJ1-2	.	.	TGCAGTGCTAGACTTGGCGGTGGCTACACCTTC	CSARLGGGYTF
16	TRBV2	TRBJ1-3	few	TRBD1	TGTGCCAGCAGTGCCGACAGGGCAGCCTCTGGAAACACCATATATTTT	CASSADRAASGNTIYF
14	TRBV11-2	TRBJ1-3	.	.	TGTGCCAGCAGCTGGACAGATTCTGGAAACACCATATATTTT	CASSWTDSGNTIYF
14	TRBV2	TRBJ1-3	.	.	TGTGCCAGCAGTGGACAGTACTCTGGAAACACCATATATTTT	CASSGQYSGNTIYF
14	TRBV19	TRBJ1-2	.	TRBD1	TGTGCCAGTAGTCCCCCGGGACAGAGCTATGGCTACACCTTC	CASSPPGQSYGYTF
13	TRBV7-9	TRBJ2-3	.	TRBD1	TGTGCCAGCAGCTTAATGACGGACAGGGGAGGGGATTTT	CASSLMTDRGGDF
15	TRBV12-5	TRBJ1-6	few	.	TGTGCTAGTGGTACCGGCGGGGCAGGGTTATCACCCCTCCACTTT	CASGTGGAGLSPLHF
14	TRBV19	TRBJ1-2	once	.	TGTGCCAGTAGTTTGCAGTCCTTTAACTATGGCTACACCTTC	CASSLQSFNYGYTF
15	TRBV2	TRBJ1-2	.	.	TGTGCCAGCATTCCAGGGCCTCGCGGTAACTATGGCTACACCTTC	CASIPGPRGNYGYTF
15	TRBV6-5	TRBJ1-2	.	.	TGTGCCAGCAGTCCTGACGGGGTAGGGAACTATGGCTACACCTTC	CASSPDGVGNYGYTF
16	TRBV28	TRBJ1-1	once	.	TGTGCCAGCAGTTCCTGGGCCGCCAGGGCGAACACTGAAGCTTTCTTT	CASSSWAARANTEAFF
14	TRBV11-2	TRBJ1-3	few	.	TGTGCCAGCAGCCCCAGCACAGGGAGAAACACCATATATTTT	CASSPSTGRNTIYF
14	TRBV2	TRBJ1-2	.	TRBD1	TGTGCCAGCACTAACAGGGGGCATGACTATGGCTACACCTTC	CASTNRGHDYGYTF
21	TRBV21-1	TRBJ1-6	.	.	TGTGCCAGCAGCAAAGAACAGAACAGGGGATACACTAGACCCTATAATTCACCCCTCCACTTT	CASSKEQNRGYTRPYNSPLHF
19	TRBV28	TRBJ1-5	.	TRBD1	TGTGCCAGCAGTTCCAGACAGGGAATTCGGCATTATAGCAATCAGCCCCAGCATTTT	CASSSRQGIRHYSNQPQHF
15	TRBV30	TRBJ2-7	.	TRBD1	TGTGCCTGGAGTGGACAGGGGTTAAGGTCCTACGAGCAGTACTTC	CAWSGQGLRSYEQYF
13	TRBV18	TRBJ1-4	.	.	TGTGCCAGCTCACTTGGACAGAATGAAAAACTGTTTTTT	CASSLGQNEKLFF
15	TRBV19	TRBJ2-2	.	TRBD1	TGTGCCAGTCGCCGGGGACAGCACTACACCGGGGAGCTGTTTTTT	CASRRGQHYTGELFF
15	TRBV4-1	TRBJ2-7	.	.	TGCGCCAGCAGTCCTTTAGGACAGAGAACGGGGGAGCAGTACTTC	CASSPLGQRTGEQYF
15	TRBV6-5	TRBJ2-3	.	.	TGTGCCAGCAGCCCCGGTTGGGGCGTGACAGATACGCAGTATTTT	CASSPGWGVTDTQYF
16	TRBV20-1	TRBJ2-1	.	TRBD2	TGCAGTGCTAGTTCTCCACTAGCGGGGTTATACAATGAGCAGTTCTTC	CSASSPLAGLYNEQFF
15	TRBV27	TRBJ1-2	.	.	TGTGCCAGCAGTATATCGACAGGCTTGGGCTATGGCTACACCTTC	CASSISTGLGYGYTF
13	TRBV27	TRBJ1-6	.	.	TGTGCCACCAGACAGTTTGATAATTCACCCCTCCACTTT	CATRQFDNSPLHF
13	TRBV7-9	TRBJ2-7	.	.	TGTGCCAGCAGCCCCCCCCAGGCCTACGAGCAGTACTTC	CASSPPQAYEQYF
13	TRBV2	TRBJ1-5	.	.	TGTGCCAGCAGTGGACAGAACAATCAGCCCCAGCATTTT	CASSGQNNQPQHF
13	TRBV7-2	TRBJ1-4	.	TRBD1	TGTGCCAGCAGCCCGAGGACAGGGTGGAAACTGTTTTTT	CASSPRTGWKLFF
14	TRBV7-8	TRBJ2-5	medium-sized	TRBD2	TGTGCCAGCAGCGGGGGGGGATATCAAGAGACCCAGTACTTC	CASSGGGYQETQYF
17	TRBV7-2	TRBJ2-1	.	TRBD2	TGTGCCAGCAGCTTAGCGGGACTAGCGGGAGGTCACAATGAGCAGTTCTTC	CASSLAGLAGGHNEQFF
14	TRBV19	TRBJ1-1	.	.	TGTGCCAGTAGTATTTTAGTTACGAACACTGAAGCTTTCTTT	CASSILVTNTEAFF
14	TRBV5-1	TRBJ2-7	.	TRBD1	TGCGCCAGCAGCGCCAGACAGGGGGGGTACGAGCAGTACTTC	CASSARQGGYEQYF
15	TRBV6-5	TRBJ1-5	once	TRBD1	TGTGCCAGCAGCCGCAGACAGGGGGCCGATCAGCCCCAGCATTTT	CASSRRQGADQPQHF
16	TRBV18	TRBJ1-1	.	.	TGTGCCAGCTCACCATGGGGCAGGTCCATGAACACTGAAGCTTTCTTT	CASSPWGRSMNTEAFF
15	TRBV11-2	TRBJ1-4	once	TRBD1	TGTGCCAGCAGCTCTAGACAGGGGGCATTTGAAAAACTGTTTTTT	CASSSRQGAFEKLFF
16	TRBV18	TRBJ2-3	.	TRBD1	TGTGCCAGCTCCCGTAGACAGGGGGCGGGCACAGATACGCAGTATTTT	CASSRRQGAGTDTQYF
14	TRBV30	TRBJ1-4	.	.	TGTGCCTGGAGTGCCGGTGCAACTAATGAAAAACTGTTTTTT	CAWSAGATNEKLFF
17	TRBV3-1/TRBV3-2	TRBJ2-1	.	TRBD2	TGTGCCAGCAGCCAAGATCTAGTGCTGCGGGGGGGCACTGAGCAGTTCTTC	CASSQDLVLRGGTEQFF
15	TRBV28	TRBJ1-5	.	TRBD1	TGTGCCAGCGTGGGGGCTAGGACAGGGTATCAGCCCCAGCATTTT	CASVGARTGYQPQHF
14	TRBV27	TRBJ2-7	.	.	TGTGCCAGCAGTTTACACAGGGAAGGTTACGAGCAGTACTTC	CASSLHREGYEQYF
15	TRBV6-5	TRBJ1-1	.	TRBD1	TGTGCCAGCAGGAGAGATTTACAGGGGGTTACTGAAGCTTTCTTT	CASRRDLQGVTEAFF
14	TRBV3-1/TRBV3-2	TRBJ1-1	few	.	TGTGCCAGCAGCCCCCTAGGGGTGAACACTGAAGCTTTCTTT	CASSPLGVNTEAFF
15	TRBV6-5	TRBJ1-6	.	.	TGTGCCAGCAGTTACTCGTCCAGGGATAATTCACCCCTCCACTTT	CASSYSSRDNSPLHF
15	TRBV7-9	TRBJ2-7	.	TRBD2	TGTGCCAGCAGCTTGCGTAGCGGGGGAGTCTACGAGCAGTACTTC	CASSLRSGGVYEQYF